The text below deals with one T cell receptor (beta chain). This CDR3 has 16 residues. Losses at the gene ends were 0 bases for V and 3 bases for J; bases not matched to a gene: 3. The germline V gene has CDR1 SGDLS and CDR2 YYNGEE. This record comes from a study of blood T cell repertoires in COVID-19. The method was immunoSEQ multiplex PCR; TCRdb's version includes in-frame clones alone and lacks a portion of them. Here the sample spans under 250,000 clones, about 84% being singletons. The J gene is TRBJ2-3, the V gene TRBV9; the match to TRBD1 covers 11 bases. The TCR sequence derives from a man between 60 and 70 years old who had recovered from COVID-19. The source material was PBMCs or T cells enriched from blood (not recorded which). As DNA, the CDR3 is TGTGCCAGCAGCGTAGTGGACAGGGGGCAGACAGATACGCAGTATTTT. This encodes CASSVVDRGQTDTQYF.